These 29 T cell receptor beta chains were all obtained from the same sample, sequenced in a study of OX40 agonist ivuxolimab in advanced cancers. Profiling relied on immunoSEQ multiplex PCR, and the TCRdb table lists in-frame clones only, not all of them. Here the sample spans approximately 70,000 clones, 80% to 95% being singletons. Specimen: CD4+ or CD8+ T cells sorted from blood, collected in a trial of the OX40 agonist ivuxolimab. These receptors were obtained from an adult with an advanced solid tumor such as melanoma, head and neck, liver or kidney cancer.

J is TRBJ2-7 and V is TRBV9; TRBD2 agrees at 8 bases. V was clipped by 2 bases and J by 4 bases; unmatched bases: 11. This CDR3 contains 16 residues. Germline loops: CDR1 SGDLS, CDR2 YYNGEE. CDR3 sequence reads: CASSVRGDSKAYEQYF. CDR3 coding DNA: TGTGCCAGCAGCGTGCGGGGGGACTCAAAAGCGTACGAGCAGTACTTC.

This chain links TRBV14 with TRBJ1-1; D not certain. Looked up from germline, CDR1 is SGHDN and CDR2 is FVKESK. V lost 0 bases to trimming and J lost 2 bases, with 4 bases between them. The CDR3 loop spans 13 amino acids. CDR3 protein: CASSQDLNTEAFF. In DNA form, the CDR3 reads TGTGCCAGCAGCCAAGATCTTAACACTGAAGCTTTCTTT.

The chain has TRBV2 and TRBJ1-2, with a weak D call TRBD1 (5 bases). V lost 7 bases and J lost 7, with 13 bases in between. Germline CDR1 is SNHLY and CDR2 is FYNNEI. CDR3 length: 12 amino acids. The DNA of the CDR3 is TGTGCCAGCAAGGGTCCTGGGGGTGGCTACACCTTC. Protein: CASKGPGGGYTF.

On this clone itself: The junction does not match germline at one end; this may be a read error. This chain uses TRBV7-7 with TRBJ2-5; TRBD2 matches at 7 bases. Matching the DNA end better, TRBJ2-7 makes the J call doubtful. This CDR3 comprises 13 residues. The V gene's germline CDR1 is SSHAT and CDR2 FNYEAQ (reference sequence). The CDR3 DNA reads TGTGCTAGCAGCTTACGGGGAGGGTACGAGCAGTACTTC. As protein: CASSLRGGYEQYF.

In this sample, this clone turned up once. Within the sample, other DNA sequences also encode this same CDR3. The rearrangement uses TRBV6-1 and TRBJ2-7, with D unresolved. V was clipped by 5 bases and J by 1 base, with 6 bases between them. The V gene's germline CDR1 is MNHNS and CDR2 SASEGT. This CDR3 contains 12 residues. CDR3 residues: CASSRSSYEQYF. CDR3 DNA: TGTGCCAGCAGTCGGAGTTCCTACGAGCAGTACTTC.

The chain couples TRBV9 to TRBJ2-1; 9 bases match TRBD1. There are 16 residues in the CDR3. Germline loops: CDR1 SGDLS, CDR2 YYNGEE. After removal of 0 bases from V and 6 bases from J, the junction contained 7 bases not matched to a gene. The CDR3 spells CASSVEGTGFTNEQFF. CDR3 in DNA: TGTGCCAGCAGCGTAGAAGGGACAGGGTTTACCAATGAGCAGTTCTTC.

As to this clone: The same CDR3 also results from other DNA sequences found in this sample. This chain connects TRBV30 to TRBJ2-3; D call uncertain. CDR3 length: 11 amino acids. Trimming cost V 2 bases and J 3 bases, with 3 bases left between them. Germline V lookup: CDR1 GTSNPN, CDR2 SVGIG (reference sequence). CDR3 sequence (DNA): TGTGCCTGGAGTTTAACAGATACGCAGTATTTT. It encodes CAWSLTDTQYF.

The gene calls are TRBV7-9 and TRBJ2-7, with TRBD1 matching 7 bases. The CDR3 totals 14 residues. Germline-derived CDR1 and CDR2 are SEHNR and FQNEAQ (reference sequence). Trimming removed 7 bases from V and 3 bases from J; junction bases left unmatched: 9. Written as DNA, the CDR3 is TGTGCCAGCACCACGACAGGGAGTATCTACGAGCAGTACTTC. Translating gives CASTTTGSIYEQYF.

The genes are TRBV30 and TRBJ2-2; the D is unclear. The CDR3 is made up of 12 amino acids. Looked up from germline, CDR1 is GTSNPN and CDR2 is SVGIG (reference sequence). V was shortened by 2 bases and J by 2 bases, with 3 bases between the two germline ends. CDR3 nucleotide sequence: TGTGCCTGGAGTTCTAACACCGGGGAGCTGTTTTTT. Translation gives CAWSSNTGELFF.

The chain is built from TRBV5-6 and TRBJ1-5; D possibly corresponds to TRBD1 (5 bases). Trimming left V 0 bases short and J 4 bases short, with 8 bases between. The CDR3 consists of 14 residues. Germline V CDR1 and CDR2: SGHDT, YYEEEE. The CDR3 reads CASSLGRVNQPQHF. In DNA form, the CDR3 reads TGTGCCAGCAGCTTGGGCAGGGTGAATCAGCCCCAGCATTTT.

The rearrangement joins TRBV18 to TRBJ1-1; D is perhaps TRBD1 (6 bases). V was shortened by 2 bases and J by 4 bases, with 11 bases between the two germline ends. CDR1 is KGHSH, CDR2 LQKENI, per germline. The CDR3 spans 14 residues. Here the CDR3 reads CASSPETGITEAFF. CDR3 sequence (DNA): TGTGCCAGCTCACCAGAAACAGGGATCACTGAAGCTTTCTTT.

The rearrangement joins TRBV7-9 to TRBJ1-4, with D unresolved. The CDR3 runs to 12 residues. CDR1 and CDR2 (germline): SEHNR, FQNEAQ (reference sequence). V was clipped by 6 bases and J by 8 bases, with 10 bases between them. The CDR3 DNA reads TGTGCCAGCAGTCGCGGGTGGGAAAAACTGTTTTTT. Encoded protein: CASSRGWEKLFF.

The CDR3 loop is CASSRATGSYNSPLHF. In DNA, the CDR3 is TGTGCCAGCAGCCGAGCGACGGGGTCCTATAATTCACCCCTCCACTTT. The chain employs TRBV7-6 and TRBJ1-6, with unresolved D. Germline V gene data show CDR1 as SGHVS and CDR2 as FNYEAQ. Trimming removed 5 bases at V and 1 base at J, with 12 bases between. The CDR3 runs to 16 residues.

CDR3 in amino acids: CASSQEGALSNQPQHF. In nucleotides, the CDR3 is TGCGCCAGCAGCCAAGAGGGGGCCCTTAGCAATCAGCCCCAGCATTTT. This chain uses TRBV4-1 with TRBJ1-5, with D perhaps TRBD1 (6 bases). The CDR3 covers 16 residues. Deletions cut 0 bases from V and 0 bases from J, with 9 bases between. The germline gives CDR1 MGHRA, CDR2 YSYEKL.

The chain combines TRBV5-1 with TRBJ1-3, with D tentatively TRBD1 (6 bases). The V end lost 0 bases, the J end lost 3 bases, and 16 bases lay between the germline ends. CDR1 and CDR2 from the germline V gene are SGHRS and YFSETQ. This CDR3 region has 17 residues. The CDR3 DNA follows: TGCGCCAGCAGCTTGGCTAGTGAAGGGGGTGGTGGAAACACCATATATTTT. This sequence encodes CASSLASEGGGGNTIYF.

The chain combines TRBV5-1 with TRBJ1-5; D unclear. V shed 0 bases and J shed 0 bases, with 7 bases lying between them. The CDR3 has 15 amino acids. Germline-derived CDR1 and CDR2 are SGHRS and YFSETQ. CDR3 coding DNA: TGCGCCAGCAGCTTGGACGGTAATAGCAATCAGCCCCAGCATTTT. Its translation: CASSLDGNSNQPQHF. The variable domain in full, with the rest retrieved from reference TRBV5-1 and TRBJ1-5, is KAGVTQTPRYLIKTRGQQVTLSCSPISGHRSVSWYQQTPGQGLQFLFEYFSETQRNKGNFPGRFSGRQFSNSRSEMNVSTLELGDSALYLCASSLDGNSNQPQHFGDGTRLSIL.

The CDR3 coding sequence is TGTGCCAGCAGCCTTAGCGGGTACGAGCAGTACTTC. Protein: CASSLSGYEQYF. This chain links TRBV7-2 with TRBJ2-7, with TRBD2 identical over 7 bases. Per germline, CDR1 SGHTA and CDR2 FQGNSA. With 5 bases clipped from V and 4 bases from J, the junction kept 2 bases outside the gene matches. The CDR3 has 12 amino acids.

This chain connects TRBV30 to TRBJ1-3; the D gene is possibly TRBD1 (6 bases). Germline-derived CDR1 and CDR2 are GTSNPN and SVGIG (reference sequence). This CDR3 has 14 residues. Trimming took off 2 bases at V and 3 bases at J, with 11 bases between the two ends. CDR3 in DNA: TGTGCCTGGAGTCTCAGGGGTGGTGGAAACACCATATATTTT. Translating it yields CAWSLRGGGNTIYF.

The CDR3 nucleotides read TGTGCCACCAGCACCTCGAATTCACCCCTCCACTTT. It yields the protein CATSTSNSPLHF. The chain employs TRBV15 and TRBJ1-6; unclear D gene. Trimming left V 4 bases short and J 7 bases short, with 5 bases between. The CDR3 sequence is 12 residues long. In germline, CDR1 is LNHNV, CDR2 YYDKDF (reference sequence).

The chain combines TRBV25-1 with TRBJ2-4; 12 nucleotides line up with TRBD1. The CDR3 runs 15 residues. From germline, CDR1 is MGHDK and CDR2 SYGVNS. J was trimmed by 7 bases and V by 3 bases; bases with no gene match: 4. Here the CDR3 reads CASSDPGQGANIQYF. CDR3 nucleotide sequence: TGTGCCAGCAGTGATCCGGGACAGGGGGCGAACATTCAGTACTTC.

The genes are TRBV18 and TRBJ2-5; D may be TRBD1 (5 bases). The CDR3 has 13 residues. The V and J ends lost 1 base and 5 bases respectively, with 8 bases between them. Germline V gene sequence: CDR1 KGHSH, CDR2 LQKENI. This CDR3 is CASSPLGVETQYF. Here the CDR3 DNA reads TGTGCCAGCTCACCACTAGGGGTTGAGACCCAGTACTTC.

This clone was seen a single time. The gene calls are TRBV5-1 and TRBJ1-4; D is undetermined. The CDR3 extends over 14 amino acids. The germline V gene has CDR1 SGHRS and CDR2 YFSETQ. V was pared by 1 base and J by 7 bases, with 11 bases between. Here the CDR3 DNA reads TGCGCCAGCAGCTTGACTGAGTCCCCTGAAAAACTGTTTTTT. It specifies CASSLTESPEKLFF.

V and J are TRBV5-1 and TRBJ2-5; a possible D gene is TRBD2 (6 bases). CDR1 is SGHRS and CDR2 is YFSETQ in the germline V gene. The germline V and J ends were trimmed by 0 bases and 4 bases, with 7 bases remaining between them. The CDR3 runs to 13 residues. DNA for the CDR3: TGCGCCAGCAGCTTGGCCGGGGGAGAGACCCAGTACTTC. Amino acids: CASSLAGGETQYF.

This rearrangement joins TRBV6-1 to TRBJ2-7, with D perhaps matching TRBD1 or TRBD2 (5 bases each). CDR3 length equals 11 residues. Trimming left V 6 bases short and J 4 bases short, with 7 bases between. Germline lookup yields CDR1 MNHNS and CDR2 SASEGT. The DNA for the CDR3 is TGTGCCAGCAGGAGGGGTTACGAGCAGTACTTC. Residues: CASRRGYEQYF.

The chain has TRBV10-2 and TRBJ1-2; TRBD1 is a possible D gene (5 bases). The CDR3 totals 13 residues. V lost 5 bases and J lost 0, with 7 bases in between. The germline V gene encodes CDR1 WSHSY and CDR2 SAAADI. For the CDR3, the DNA is TGCGCCAGCAGTCCAGGGTCTAACTATGGCTACACCTTC. This gives the protein CASSPGSNYGYTF.

The V gene is TRBV6-4, the J gene TRBJ2-3, with 11 positions matching TRBD2. The CDR3 runs to 20 residues. The trim removed 2 bases at V and 2 bases at J, leaving 15 bases unmatched. The germline CDR1 and CDR2 sequences are MRHNA and SNTAGT. The CDR3 DNA follows: TGTGCCAGCAGTGACCGGCTAGCGGGAGGCACCGGAATAACCACAGATACGCAGTATTTT. Its translation: CASSDRLAGGTGITTDTQYF.

As DNA, the CDR3 is TGTGCCAGCAGCTTAAGCCAGGGGCGTAGAAGAGGTGAAGCTTTCTTT. As protein: CASSLSQGRRRGEAFF. The chain employs TRBV11-2 and TRBJ1-1; D possibly corresponds to TRBD1 (6 bases). Per germline, CDR1 SGHAT and CDR2 FQNNGV. This CDR3 comprises 16 residues. The V end lost 2 bases, the J end lost 7 bases, and 20 bases lay between the germline ends.

The chain combines TRBV30 with TRBJ2-1, with 8 bases aligning to TRBD2. Germline CDR1 GTSNPN, CDR2 SVGIG (reference sequence). The CDR3 runs to 16 residues. J gave up 8 bases and V 0 bases, and 12 bases lay outside the gene matches. The CDR3: CAWSVRGGLGLHEQFF. The DNA of the CDR3 is TGTGCCTGGAGTGTGCGCGGGGGGTTAGGGTTGCATGAGCAGTTCTTC. Together with reference TRBV30 and TRBJ2-1, the CDR3 gives the full variable domain: SQTIHQWPATLVQPVGSPLSLECTVEGTSNPNLYWYRQAAGRGLQLLFYSVGIGQISSEVPQNLSASRPQDRQFILSSKKLLLSDSGFYLCAWSVRGGLGLHEQFFGPGTRLTVL.

The CDR3 loop reads CASSPQGTGGVGANVLTF. In nucleotides, the CDR3 is TGCGCCAGCAGCCCCCAGGGGACAGGGGGTGTTGGGGCCAACGTCCTGACTTTC. The chain has TRBV5-1 and TRBJ2-6, with 11 bases identical to TRBD1. Per germline, CDR1 SGHRS and CDR2 YFSETQ. V lost 4 bases, J lost 3 bases, and 9 bases stayed unmatched. The CDR3 loop spans 18 amino acids.